A single sample gave rise to the 3 T cell receptor beta chains below, sequenced in a study of lymphopenia after photon versus proton radiotherapy. The protocol was immunoSEQ multiplex PCR, while the TCRdb copy is restricted to in-frame clones and leaves out a portion. The table lists more than 4,000 clones, around 88% of them singletons. Sequenced here: peripheral blood, sampled from a patient treated with photon-based radiotherapy. These receptors came from a man older than 75 with cholangiocarcinoma.

This clone was detected only a few times. The V call is TRBV19, the J call TRBJ2-7; 7 bases align to TRBD1. The CDR3 is 14 amino acids. Germline CDR1 is LNHDA and CDR2 is SQIVND (reference sequence). J gave up 0 bases and V 8 bases, and 7 bases lay outside the gene matches. DNA for the CDR3: TGTGCCAGTTCCGATCCAGGGGGCTCCTACGAGCAGTACTTC. Translated, it gives CASSDPGGSYEQYF.

The chain couples TRBV19 to TRBJ2-2; D unclear. This CDR3 comprises 14 residues. CDR1 is LNHDA, CDR2 SQIVND, per germline (reference sequence). Trimming removed 10 bases from V and 1 base from J, with 13 bases in between. CDR3 residues: CAIHPWQNTGELFF. CDR3 bases: TGTGCCATCCACCCTTGGCAGAACACCGGGGAGCTGTTTTTT.

The chain is built from TRBV6-6 and TRBJ2-2; the D is unclear. This CDR3 is built from 13 residues. The germline V gene encodes CDR1 MNHNY and CDR2 SVGAGI (reference sequence). CDR3: CVARSSNTGELFF. The CDR3 coding sequence is TGTGTTGCTCGGTCTTCGAACACCGGGGAGCTGTTTTTT.